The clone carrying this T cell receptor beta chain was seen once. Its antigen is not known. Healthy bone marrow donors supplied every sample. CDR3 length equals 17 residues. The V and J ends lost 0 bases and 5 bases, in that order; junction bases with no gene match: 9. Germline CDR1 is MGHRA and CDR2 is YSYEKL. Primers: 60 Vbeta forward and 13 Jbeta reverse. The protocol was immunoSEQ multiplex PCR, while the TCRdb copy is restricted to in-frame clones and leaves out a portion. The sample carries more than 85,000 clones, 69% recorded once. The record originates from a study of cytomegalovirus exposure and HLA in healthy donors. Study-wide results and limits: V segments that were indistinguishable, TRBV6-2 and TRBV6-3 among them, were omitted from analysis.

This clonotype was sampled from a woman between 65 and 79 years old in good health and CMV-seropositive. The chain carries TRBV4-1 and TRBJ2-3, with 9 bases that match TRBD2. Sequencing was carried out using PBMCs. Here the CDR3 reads CASSQDQGVAGEDTQYF. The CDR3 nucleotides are TGCGCCAGCAGCCAAGACCAGGGAGTAGCGGGGGAAGATACGCAGTATTTT.